Presented here are 21 T cell receptor beta chains from one specimen sequenced in a study of T cells after yellow fever vaccination. A single record per CDR3 protein comes from TCRdb applying MiXCR to the 5' RACE reads. Of 600,000 to 750,000 distinct CDR3 sequences listed, roughly 12% are singletons. The material sequenced was PBMCs, taken on the day of the yellow fever booster vaccination. These receptors originate from a man between 25 and 39 years old who received the YFV17D yellow fever vaccine.

This rearrangement joins TRBV18 to TRBJ2-2; D is perhaps TRBD1 (6 bases). Trimming stripped 5 bases from V and 3 bases from J, with 13 bases between. Per germline, CDR1 KGHSH and CDR2 LQKENI. The CDR3 contains 15 residues. CDR3 bases: TGTGCCAGCTCAGCACAGGGCTCGGACACCGGGGAGCTGTTTTTT. The encoded protein is CASSAQGSDTGELFF.

The table lists this clonotype with many counts. The chain has TRBV14 and TRBJ2-5; 9 bases are a match to TRBD2. V shed 4 bases and J 7 bases; nucleotides not matched to a gene: 10. The germline V gene encodes CDR1 SGHDN and CDR2 FVKESK. The CDR3 is made up of 15 amino acids. CDR3 DNA sequence: TGTGCCAGCAGCCGTGGGACTAGCAACCTGGGGACCCAGTACTTC. This codes for CASSRGTSNLGTQYF.

The chain couples TRBV20-1 to TRBJ2-2; D perhaps matches TRBD1 (5 bases). The germline gives CDR1 DFQATT, CDR2 SNEGSKA (reference sequence). V dropped 8 bases and J dropped 0 bases, with 13 bases sitting between them. The CDR3 has 14 residues. The CDR3 here is CSSSGRANTGELFF. In nucleotides, the CDR3 is TGCAGTTCCTCAGGCAGGGCGAACACCGGGGAGCTGTTTTTT.

J is TRBJ2-5 and V is TRBV20-1; no reliable D call. V was shortened by 0 bases and J by 2 bases, with 13 bases between the two germline ends. Germline V gene lookup returns CDR1 DFQATT and CDR2 SNEGSKA (reference sequence). This CDR3 region has 15 residues. The CDR3 here is CSAREIGIGQETQYF. The CDR3 region has the DNA TGCAGTGCTAGAGAAATAGGGATCGGGCAAGAGACCCAGTACTTC.

The V and J genes are TRBV4-1 and TRBJ1-2, with D unclear. The ends were cut back, 4 bases at V and 0 bases at J, with 9 bases in the middle. The CDR3 consists of 14 residues. Germline CDR1 and CDR2: MGHRA and YSYEKL. CDR3 in amino acids: CASSRALANYGYTF. The CDR3 DNA reads as TGCGCCAGCAGCCGGGCCCTAGCTAACTATGGCTACACCTTC.

The gene calls are TRBV3-1 and TRBJ1-4; TRBD1 matches 7 bases. This CDR3 is 18 amino acids long. CDR1 and CDR2 (germline): LGHDT, YNNKEL (reference sequence). The CDR3 nucleotides are TGTACCTTCAGTCCCAAGGGACAGACCTTCCCAACTAATGAAAAACTGTTTTTT. This translates into CTFSPKGQTFPTNEKLFF.

V gene TRBV10-3 combines with J gene TRBJ1-1; D is perhaps TRBD1 (5 bases). Trimming shortened V by 6 bases and J by 7 bases, and 12 bases separated the two germline ends. The germline V gene has CDR1 ENHRY and CDR2 SYGVKD. The CDR3 is 12 amino acids. As DNA, the CDR3 is TGTGCCATCAGGAACCGGGACGGTGAAGCTTTCTTT. It translates to CAIRNRDGEAFF.

The chain carries TRBV7-2 and TRBJ2-3; 7 nucleotides align to TRBD2. J gave up 6 bases and V 4 bases, and 4 bases lay outside the gene matches. CDR3 length equals 13 residues. CDR1 SGHTA and CDR2 FQGNSA come from the germline V gene. CDR3 in amino acids: CASSWEGLDTQYF. In DNA, the CDR3 is TGTGCCAGCAGCTGGGAGGGCCTGGATACGCAGTATTTT.

The rearrangement links TRBV12-3 or TRBV12-4 to TRBJ1-4; unclear D gene. The CDR3 covers 12 residues. Trimming shortened V by 9 bases and J by 4 bases, and 9 bases separated the two germline ends. CDR3 in DNA: TGTGCCAGTAGGCAGCATAATGAAAAACTGTTTTTT. It specifies CASRQHNEKLFF.

The chain links TRBV11-1 to TRBJ1-1, with D unresolved. V lost 3 bases to trimming and J lost 7 bases, with 9 bases between them. This CDR3 spans 12 amino acids. In germline, CDR1 is SGHAT, CDR2 FQDESV (reference sequence). CDR3 bases: TGTGCCAGCAGCTTGTGGGCACGTGAAGCTTTCTTT. Protein: CASSLWAREAFF. The full variable domain, rest sourced from reference TRBV11-1 and TRBJ1-1, is EAEVAQSPRYKITEKSQAVAFWCDPISGHATLYWYRQILGQGPELLVQFQDESVVDDSQLPKDRFSAERLKGVDSTLKIQPAELGDSAMYLCASSLWAREAFFGQGTRLTVV.

This sequence joins TRBV5-1 and TRBJ1-2; no clear D gene. V was pared by 0 bases and J by 2 bases, with 11 bases between. The germline CDR1 and CDR2 sequences are SGHRS and YFSETQ. The CDR3 loop spans 15 amino acids. Here the CDR3 reads CASSLGLEQNYGYTF. For the CDR3, the DNA is TGCGCCAGCAGCTTGGGACTTGAACAGAACTATGGCTACACCTTC.

The table lists this clonotype with a few counts. The chain has TRBV6-5 and TRBJ2-4; 7 nucleotides align to TRBD1. The CDR3 consists of 15 residues. The trim removed 5 bases at V and 0 bases at J, leaving 4 bases unmatched. CDR1 and CDR2 from the germline V gene are MNHEY and SVGAGI. CDR3 DNA sequence: TGTGCCAGCAGTCATCGACAGGGAGCCAAAAACATTCAGTACTTC. Residues: CASSHRQGAKNIQYF.

The V and J genes are TRBV5-6 and TRBJ2-5; D ambiguous. From germline, CDR1 is SGHDT and CDR2 YYEEEE. The CDR3 consists of 15 residues. With 2 bases removed from V and 7 bases from J, the gap between germline ends came to 18 bases. For the CDR3, the DNA is TGTGCCAGCAGCTTCCCCTCTGGGAATAGAGGGACCCAGTACTTC. Amino acids: CASSFPSGNRGTQYF.

In its sample, this clonotype was seen a few times. CDR3 DNA: TGTGCCAGCAGGGTAGGCGGGACATCCTACGAGCAGTACTTC. The encoded protein is CASRVGGTSYEQYF. This chain joins TRBV7-2 and TRBJ2-7; D could derive from TRBD1 or TRBD2 (6 bases each). The germline gives CDR1 SGHTA, CDR2 FQGNSA. V was pared by 6 bases and J by 1 base, with 13 bases between. The length of the CDR3 is 14 residues.

The genes are TRBV20-1 and TRBJ2-3, with D perhaps matching TRBD2 (5 bases). CDR3 length equals 15 residues. Germline V lookup: CDR1 DFQATT, CDR2 SNEGSKA (reference sequence). Trimming cost V 3 bases and J 0 bases, with 13 bases left between them. In nucleotides, the CDR3 is TGCAGTGCTAGTTTGCGGGCATACAGCACAGATACGCAGTATTTT. It translates to CSASLRAYSTDTQYF.

This clonotype has just a few counts. The chain recombines TRBV3-1 with TRBJ2-7; D perhaps matches TRBD1 (5 bases). Per the germline V gene, CDR1 is LGHDT and CDR2 is YNNKEL (reference sequence). Trimming removed 6 bases from V and 5 bases from J, with 11 bases in between. This CDR3 contains 12 residues. The CDR3 is CASSRKGNEQYF. As DNA, the CDR3 is TGTGCCAGCAGTCGGAAGGGGAACGAGCAGTACTTC.

The CDR3 DNA is TGTGCCAGCAGCGCTCCGGGCCTAAACCCCACCGGGGAGCTGTTTTTT. It yields the protein CASSAPGLNPTGELFF. This chain connects TRBV9 to TRBJ2-2; no firm D call. V lost 3 bases, J lost 4 bases, and 16 bases lay in between. The CDR3 runs to 16 residues. CDR1 and CDR2 from the germline V gene are SGDLS and YYNGEE. Using reference TRBV9 and TRBJ2-2 for the parts outside the CDR3, the full variable domain is DSGVTQTPKHLITATGQRVTLRCSPRSGDLSVYWYQQSLDQGLQFLIQYYNGEERAKGNILERFSAQQFPDLHSELNLSSLELGDSALYFCASSAPGLNPTGELFFGEGSRLTVL.

This clonotype was recorded a few times. The chain recombines TRBV20-1 with TRBJ2-5; 13 bases are shared with TRBD2. The junction had 8 bases not matched to a gene; V was cut back by 3 bases and J by 1 base. Germline CDR1 DFQATT, CDR2 SNEGSKA (reference sequence). This CDR3 has 17 amino acids. The CDR3 nucleotides are TGCAGTGCTAGCGGACTAGCGGGAGTTCTCTCCCAAGAGACCCAGTACTTC. It codes for CSASGLAGVLSQETQYF.

This clonotype was recorded a few times. This sequence joins TRBV6-5 and TRBJ2-7; 16 bases are a match to TRBD2. Unmatched junction bases numbered 8, after V lost 0 bases and J lost 3 bases. The CDR3 covers 19 residues. The germline CDR1 and CDR2 sequences are MNHEY and SVGAGI. CDR3 bases: TGTGCCAGCAGTTACTCTGGGACTAGCGGGAGGGCCTATTACTACGAGCAGTACTTC. This sequence encodes CASSYSGTSGRAYYYEQYF.

This chain links TRBV19 with TRBJ2-2; 7 bases line up with TRBD1. The V and J ends lost 6 bases and 1 base, in that order; junction bases with no gene match: 8. This CDR3 is built from 16 residues. Germline-derived CDR1 and CDR2 are LNHDA and SQIVND (reference sequence). CDR3 in DNA: TGTGCCAGTAGGCAACCGGGACAGAAGAACACCGGGGAGCTGTTTTTT. Protein: CASRQPGQKNTGELFF.

This clonotype came up a few times. J is TRBJ1-1 and V is TRBV4-3; unclear D gene. The CDR3 loop spans 14 amino acids. V lost 1 base and J 1 base, leaving 7 bases between the germline ends. CDR1 is LGHNA and CDR2 is YSLEER in the germline V gene. The CDR3 coding sequence is TGCGCCAGCAGCCAAGGCTCGGCGAACACTGAAGCTTTCTTT. It codes for CASSQGSANTEAFF.